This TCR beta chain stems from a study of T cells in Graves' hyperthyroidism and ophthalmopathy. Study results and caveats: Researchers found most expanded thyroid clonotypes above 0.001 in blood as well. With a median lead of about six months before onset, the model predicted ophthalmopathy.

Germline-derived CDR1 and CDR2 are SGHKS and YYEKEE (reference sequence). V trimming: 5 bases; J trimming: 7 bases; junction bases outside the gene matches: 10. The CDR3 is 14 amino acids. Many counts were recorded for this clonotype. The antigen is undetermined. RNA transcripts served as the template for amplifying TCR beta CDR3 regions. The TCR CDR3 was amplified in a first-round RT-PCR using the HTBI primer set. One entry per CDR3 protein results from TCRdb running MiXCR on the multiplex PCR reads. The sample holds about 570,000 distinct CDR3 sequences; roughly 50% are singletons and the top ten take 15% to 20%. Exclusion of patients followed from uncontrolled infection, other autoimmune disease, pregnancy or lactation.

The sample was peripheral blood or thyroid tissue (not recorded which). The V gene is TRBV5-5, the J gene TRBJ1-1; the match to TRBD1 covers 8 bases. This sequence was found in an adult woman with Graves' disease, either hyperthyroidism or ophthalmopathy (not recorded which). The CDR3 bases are TGTGCCAGCAGGCGTACAGGGGGGAAACTTGAAGCTTTCTTT. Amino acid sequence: CASRRTGGKLEAFF.